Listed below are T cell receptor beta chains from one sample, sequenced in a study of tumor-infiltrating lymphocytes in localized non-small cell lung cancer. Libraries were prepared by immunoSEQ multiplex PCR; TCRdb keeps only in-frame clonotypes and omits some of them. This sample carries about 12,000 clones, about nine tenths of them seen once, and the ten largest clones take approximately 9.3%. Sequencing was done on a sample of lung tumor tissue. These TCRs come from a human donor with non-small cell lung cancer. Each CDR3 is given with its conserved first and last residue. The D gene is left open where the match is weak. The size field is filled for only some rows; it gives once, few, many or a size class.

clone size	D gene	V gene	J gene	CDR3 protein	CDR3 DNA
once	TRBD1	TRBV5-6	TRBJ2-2	CASSPDRGRLFF	TGTGCCAGCAGCCCCGACAGGGGAAGGTTGTTTTTT
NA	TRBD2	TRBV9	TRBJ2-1	CASETSGRVDEQFF	TGTGCCAGTGAGACTAGCGGGAGGGTTGATGAGCAGTTCTTC
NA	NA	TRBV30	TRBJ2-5	CAWTRGAQETQYF	TGTGCCTGGACTAGGGGGGCCCAAGAGACCCAGTACTTC
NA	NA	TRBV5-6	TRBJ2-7	CASSLGGAASEQYF	TGTGCCAGCAGCTTGGGAGGGGCCGCTAGCGAGCAGTACTTC
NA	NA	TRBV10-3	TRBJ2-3	CAISQRGDTDTQYF	TGTGCCATCAGCCAGAGAGGGGATACAGATACGCAGTATTTT
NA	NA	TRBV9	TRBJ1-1	CASSVGTANTEAFF	TGTGCCAGCAGCGTGGGGACGGCGAACACTGAAGCTTTCTTT
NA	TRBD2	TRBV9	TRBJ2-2	CASSVGGSGSVSTGELFF	TGTGCCAGCAGCGTAGGGGGTAGCGGGAGCGTGAGCACCGGGGAGCTGTTTTTT
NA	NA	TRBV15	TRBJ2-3	CATSGVLGTWSDTQYF	TGTGCCACCAGCGGGGTCTTGGGGACATGGTCAGATACGCAGTATTTT
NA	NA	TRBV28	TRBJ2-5	CASSFGRISQETQYF	TGTGCCAGCAGTTTCGGACGCATAAGTCAAGAGACCCAGTACTTC
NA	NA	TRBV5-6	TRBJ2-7	CASSFDRATYEQYF	TGTGCCAGCAGCTTTGACCGAGCGACCTACGAGCAGTACTTC
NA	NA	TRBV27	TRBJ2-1	CASRRRDLHEQFF	TGTGCCAGCAGACGGCGGGACCTACATGAGCAGTTCTTC
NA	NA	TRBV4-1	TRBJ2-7	CASSQTVAGTSYEQYF	TGCGCCAGCAGCCAAACGGTTGCGGGCACCTCCTACGAGCAGTACTTC
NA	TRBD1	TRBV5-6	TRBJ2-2	CASSWGQDSTGELFF	TGTGCCAGCAGCTGGGGACAGGATAGCACCGGGGAGCTGTTTTTT
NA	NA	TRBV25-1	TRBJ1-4	CASSEYTGVGKLFF	TGTGCCAGCAGTGAATATACCGGTGTGGGGAAACTGTTTTTT
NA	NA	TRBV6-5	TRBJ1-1	CASSYGRTDTEAFF	TGTGCCAGCAGTTACGGGCGGACGGACACTGAAGCTTTCTTT
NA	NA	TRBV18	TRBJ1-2	CASSPPNKNYGYTF	TGTGCCAGCTCACCACCCAACAAGAACTATGGCTACACCTTC
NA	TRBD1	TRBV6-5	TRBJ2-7	CASCLGTGGREQYF	TGTGCCAGCTGCCTCGGGACAGGGGGCCGCGAGCAGTACTTC